This TCR beta chain was recovered during a study of OX40 agonist ivuxolimab in advanced cancers. Study summary: Each patient was given ivuxolimab into a vein every 2 weeks, at 0.01 to 10 mg/kg. Study-level results: The authors also found low normalized T-cell clonal expansion in some nonresponders. Expanded clones belonging to CD8+ T cells outnumbered, on average, those of CD4+. Both blood CD4+ and CD8+ T cells showed clonal growth by week 6 at 0.1 to 3.0 mg/kg.

Assay used: immunoSEQ multiplex PCR; TCRdb lists only in-frame clones, some missing. The sample records roughly 76,000 clones, around 90% being singletons. This clone was counted a single time. Its cognate antigen is unknown. CDR1 and CDR2 (germline): SGHTA, FQGNSA. Trimming removed 3 bases at V and 4 bases at J, with 9 bases between. The CDR3 contains 14 residues. This receptor was taken from an adult with an advanced solid tumor such as melanoma, head and neck, liver or kidney cancer. The sequencing used CD4+ or CD8+ T cells sorted from blood, collected in a trial of the OX40 agonist ivuxolimab. The chain recombines TRBV7-2 with TRBJ2-2; no definite D call. CDR3 sequence: CASSFTTPTGELFF. The CDR3 nucleotides are TGTGCCAGCAGCTTTACTACCCCCACCGGGGAGCTGTTTTTT.